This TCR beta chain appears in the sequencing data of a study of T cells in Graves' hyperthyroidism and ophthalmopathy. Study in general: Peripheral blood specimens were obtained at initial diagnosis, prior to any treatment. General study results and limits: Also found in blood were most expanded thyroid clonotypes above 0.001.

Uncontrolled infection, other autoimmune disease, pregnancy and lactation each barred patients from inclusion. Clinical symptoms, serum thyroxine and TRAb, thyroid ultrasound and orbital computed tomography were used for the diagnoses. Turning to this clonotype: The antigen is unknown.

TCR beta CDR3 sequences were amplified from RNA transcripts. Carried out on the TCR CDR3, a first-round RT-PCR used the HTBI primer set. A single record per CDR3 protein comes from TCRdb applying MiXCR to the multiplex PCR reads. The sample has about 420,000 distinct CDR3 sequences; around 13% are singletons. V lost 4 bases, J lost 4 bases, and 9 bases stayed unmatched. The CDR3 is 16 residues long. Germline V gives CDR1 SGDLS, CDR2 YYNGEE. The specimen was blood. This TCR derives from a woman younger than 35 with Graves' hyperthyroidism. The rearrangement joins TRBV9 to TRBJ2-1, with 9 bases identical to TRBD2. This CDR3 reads CASSSRGSGRYNEQFF. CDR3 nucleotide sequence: TGTGCCAGCAGCTCCCGGGGTAGCGGGAGATACAATGAGCAGTTCTTC. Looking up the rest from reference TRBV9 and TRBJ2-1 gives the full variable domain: DSGVTQTPKHLITATGQRVTLRCSPRSGDLSVYWYQQSLDQGLQFLIQYYNGEERAKGNILERFSAQQFPDLHSELNLSSLELGDSALYFCASSSRGSGRYNEQFFGPGTRLTVL.